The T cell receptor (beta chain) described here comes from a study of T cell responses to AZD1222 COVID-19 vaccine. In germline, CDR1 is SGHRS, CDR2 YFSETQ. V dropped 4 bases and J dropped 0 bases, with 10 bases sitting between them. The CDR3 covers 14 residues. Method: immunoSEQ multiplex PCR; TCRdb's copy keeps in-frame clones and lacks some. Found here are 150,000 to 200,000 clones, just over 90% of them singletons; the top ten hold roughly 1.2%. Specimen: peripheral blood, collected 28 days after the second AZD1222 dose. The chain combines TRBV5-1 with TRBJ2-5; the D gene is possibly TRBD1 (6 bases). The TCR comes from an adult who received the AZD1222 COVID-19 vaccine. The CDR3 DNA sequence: TGCGCCAGCAGCGGAACAGGGTACCAAGAGACCCAGTACTTC. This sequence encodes CASSGTGYQETQYF. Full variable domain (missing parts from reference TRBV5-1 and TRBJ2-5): KAGVTQTPRYLIKTRGQQVTLSCSPISGHRSVSWYQQTPGQGLQFLFEYFSETQRNKGNFPGRFSGRQFSNSRSEMNVSTLELGDSALYLCASSGTGYQETQYFGPGTRLLVL.